These 18 T cell receptor beta chains share one sample of origin, sequenced in a study of blood T cell repertoires in COVID-19. Clones were sequenced by immunoSEQ multiplex PCR, and TCRdb holds only the in-frame ones, with some missing. The sample holds about 140,000 clones, approximately 90% seen once. The sequenced material came from peripheral blood. The source is a woman older than 75 with acute or convalescent COVID-19.

As DNA, the CDR3 is TGTGCCATCAGTGAGTCGATGACTAGCGGGGGGCTTAGTGTGGAGCAGTACTTC. Translation: CAISESMTSGGLSVEQYF. The V gene is TRBV10-3, the J gene TRBJ2-7; 13 positions agree with TRBD2. Trimming at V came to 0 bases and at J to 7 bases, leaving 12 bases not matched to a gene. From germline, CDR1 is ENHRY and CDR2 SYGVKD. CDR3 length: 18 amino acids.

The CDR3 loop is CASTTQVTLPYNEQFF. In DNA, the CDR3 is TGTGCCAGTACCACACAGGTTACTCTCCCCTACAATGAGCAGTTCTTC. This chain joins TRBV19 and TRBJ2-1; tentatively, D is TRBD1 (5 bases). Trimming pared 7 bases from V and 2 bases from J, leaving 18 bases between. This CDR3 is 16 amino acids long. CDR1 and CDR2 from the germline V gene are LNHDA and SQIVND (reference sequence).

The chain employs TRBV5-1 and TRBJ1-2; 7 bases agree with TRBD1. The CDR3 is 14 amino acids. The junction had 6 bases not matched to a gene; V was cut back by 3 bases and J by 4 bases. CDR1 and CDR2 from the germline V gene are SGHRS and YFSETQ. The CDR3 sequence is CASSSAQGGYGYTF. CDR3 sequence (DNA): TGCGCCAGCAGCTCTGCCCAGGGGGGCTATGGCTACACCTTC.

This clone was counted between two and nine times. The chain links TRBV5-1 to TRBJ1-4; D unresolved. The germline V gene has CDR1 SGHRS and CDR2 YFSETQ. The CDR3 is 12 residues long. Trimming took 4 bases from V and 8 from J, leaving 9 bases between them. This chain's CDR3 is CASSLTGEKLFF. The CDR3 DNA reads as TGCGCCAGCAGCCTTACCGGGGAAAAACTGTTTTTT.

This sequence joins TRBV18 and TRBJ2-6; 8 bases are a match to TRBD1. The V gene end was trimmed by 6 bases and the J gene end by 2 bases; junction bases not matched to a gene: 9. This CDR3 contains 17 residues. The germline gives CDR1 KGHSH, CDR2 LQKENI. CDR3 DNA sequence: TGTGCCAGCTCTTCAGCAGGGGGCGGGACTGGGGCCAACGTCCTGACTTTC. This gives the protein CASSSAGGGTGANVLTF.

CDR3 coding DNA: TGTGCCAGCAGTTTAAGGACAGGGAGAGTTGAAAAACTGTTTTTT. Its translation: CASSLRTGRVEKLFF. The chain recombines TRBV28 with TRBJ1-4; 8 bases line up with TRBD1. The V gene's germline CDR1 is MDHEN and CDR2 SYDVKM. This CDR3 comprises 15 residues. Trimming took 2 bases from V and 7 from J; bases not matched to a gene: 6.

The rearrangement links TRBV19 to TRBJ1-2; 10 bases are a match to TRBD1. This CDR3 spans 14 amino acids. Germline values: CDR1 LNHDA, CDR2 SQIVND (reference sequence). V lost 6 bases, J lost 4 bases, and 5 bases stayed unmatched. CDR3 protein: CASRRDRGIYGYTF. CDR3 DNA sequence: TGTGCCAGTAGGCGGGACAGGGGTATCTATGGCTACACCTTC.

This chain links TRBV5-1 with TRBJ1-1, with 8 bases fitting TRBD1. V trimming: 5 bases; J trimming: 4 bases; junction bases outside the gene matches: 13. The CDR3 loop spans 16 amino acids. Germline CDR1 is SGHRS and CDR2 is YFSETQ. The DNA for the CDR3 is TGCGCCAGCAGTCGAATGGGCAGGGGGCTTGGCACTGAAGCTTTCTTT. As protein: CASSRMGRGLGTEAFF.

This chain uses TRBV6-6 with TRBJ2-5; D may be TRBD2 (7 bases). There are 12 residues in the CDR3. V gave up 8 bases and J gave up 5 bases, with 12 bases separating them. The germline CDR1 and CDR2 sequences are MNHNY and SVGAGI (reference sequence). CDR3 loop: CASGGGPETQYF. The CDR3 DNA is TGTGCCAGCGGGGGGGGCCCTGAGACCCAGTACTTC.

This rearrangement joins TRBV19 to TRBJ2-5; 7 bases are shared with TRBD1. Germline CDR1 is LNHDA and CDR2 is SQIVND (reference sequence). V lost 6 bases and J lost 7; bases outside the gene matches: 11. CDR3 length equals 14 residues. CDR3 sequence (DNA): TGTGCCAGTAGGAGGGGGACAGACTCGGGGACCCAGTACTTC. Translating it yields CASRRGTDSGTQYF.

V and J are TRBV14 and TRBJ2-5; 7 bases map to TRBD2. Germline loops: CDR1 SGHDN, CDR2 FVKESK. V lost 2 bases and J lost 2; bases outside the gene matches: 8. There are 16 residues in the CDR3. CDR3 in DNA: TGTGCCAGCAGCCAAATTGGGCGGGGGACGCAAGAGACCCAGTACTTC. As protein: CASSQIGRGTQETQYF.

The chain recombines TRBV5-4 with TRBJ2-7; TRBD1 agrees at 10 bases. The CDR3 length is 17 residues. V was clipped by 1 base and J by 4 bases; unmatched bases: 11. The germline CDR1 and CDR2 sequences are SGHNT and YYREEE (reference sequence). In DNA, the CDR3 is TGTGCCAGCAGCTTGAATCAGGGACAGGGGCTATGGTACGAGCAGTACTTC. Its protein is CASSLNQGQGLWYEQYF.

The chain carries TRBV9 and TRBJ1-6, with 7 bases identical to TRBD1. V gave up 1 base and J gave up 6 bases; unmatched junction bases: 4. The germline V gene has CDR1 SGDLS and CDR2 YYNGEE. This CDR3 is 15 amino acids long. The chain's CDR3 is CASSVTGDGNSPLHF. Here the CDR3 DNA reads TGTGCCAGCAGCGTAACAGGGGATGGTAATTCACCCCTCCACTTT.

The rearrangement links TRBV3-1 (or the pseudogene TRBV3-2) to TRBJ2-1, with TRBD2 matching 11 bases. V lost 1 base, J lost 5 bases, and 1 base stayed unmatched. Germline CDR1 LGHDT, CDR2 YNNKEL (reference sequence). This CDR3 is built from 15 residues. The CDR3 nucleotides are TGTGCCAGCAGCCAAGGACTAGCGGGGAACAATGAGCAGTTCTTC. Translated, it gives CASSQGLAGNNEQFF.

The V call is TRBV12-3 or TRBV12-4, the J call TRBJ2-7; the D is unclear. Trimming removed 3 bases from V and 7 bases from J, with 13 bases in between. The CDR3 covers 13 residues. The CDR3 bases are TGTGCCAGCAGTTTGCCCCCACTCGAGGAGCAGTACTTC. Its protein product is CASSLPPLEEQYF.

V gene TRBV18 combines with J gene TRBJ1-5, with TRBD1 matching 7 bases. With 3 bases clipped from V and 5 bases from J, the junction kept 4 bases outside the gene matches. The CDR3 covers 14 residues. CDR1 is KGHSH and CDR2 is LQKENI in the germline V gene. For the CDR3, the DNA is TGTGCCAGCTCACCGGGGACAGAGTATCAGCCCCAGCATTTT. This sequence encodes CASSPGTEYQPQHF.

The chain links TRBV30 to TRBJ1-6, with TRBD1 matching over 9 bases. CDR3 length: 16 residues. Losses at the gene ends were 0 bases for V and 7 bases for J; bases not matched to a gene: 7. Germline values: CDR1 GTSNPN, CDR2 SVGIG (reference sequence). In DNA form, the CDR3 reads TGTGCCTGGAGTGTAAACGCCGGGACAGGGAATTCACCCCTCCACTTT. This sequence encodes CAWSVNAGTGNSPLHF.

This clone appeared once. V is TRBV29-1 and J is TRBJ2-2, with 9 bases matching TRBD1. Germline loops: CDR1 SQVTM, CDR2 ANQGSEA. Trimming cost V 6 bases and J 4 bases; bases outside gene matches: 3. This CDR3 is built from 13 residues. The chain's CDR3 is CSVGTGFTGELFF. CDR3 in DNA: TGCAGCGTCGGGACAGGGTTCACCGGGGAGCTGTTTTTT.